These 30 T cell receptor beta chains came from one sample sequenced in a study of identical twins (TCRdb year 2016). To prepare the library, 5' RACE was applied. The reads were generated on an Illumina HiSeq 2000. TCRdb trimmed public reads at Q25 via fastp, called clones via MiXCR and kept in-frame beta chains. One record per CDR3 amino acid sequence lists the most common genes and DNA. Across this sample there are approximately 1.8 million distinct CDR3 sequences, with about 31% seen only once. The ten biggest clones cover about 0.27% of the sample. Sequencing was done on a sample of cord blood. Receptors originate from a newborn girl in good health.

The V gene is TRBV20-1, the J gene TRBJ1-3; weak D call: TRBD1 (5 bases). The CDR3 loop spans 15 amino acids. Trimming took off 1 base at V and 0 bases at J, with 10 bases between the two ends. Germline lookup yields CDR1 DFQATT and CDR2 SNEGSKA (reference sequence). The DNA for the CDR3 is TGCAGTGCTAGAGTCGGACACTTCTCTGGAAACACCATATATTTT. It is translated as CSARVGHFSGNTIYF.

V usage is TRBV6-6 and J usage is TRBJ2-5; D possibly corresponds to TRBD1 (6 bases). V lost 8 bases and J 2 bases, leaving 15 bases between the germline ends. The V gene's germline CDR1 is MNHNY and CDR2 SVGAGI (reference sequence). This CDR3 contains 14 residues. CDR3 protein: CASLARGWQETQYF. Here the CDR3 DNA reads TGTGCCAGCCTTGCTAGGGGGTGGCAAGAGACCCAGTACTTC.

This clonotype was observed a few times. The J gene is TRBJ2-7, the V gene TRBV6-1; maybe TRBD1 (6 bases). The CDR3 covers 13 residues. CDR1 and CDR2 from the germline V gene are MNHNS and SASEGT. V was shortened by 6 bases and J by 6 bases, with 15 bases between the two germline ends. The DNA of the CDR3 is TGTGCCAGCAGGGTGGTACAGGGTACCGAGCAGTACTTC. Amino acid sequence: CASRVVQGTEQYF.

This clonotype appeared a few times. The chain uses TRBV6-8 and TRBJ2-4; 7 bases agree with TRBD1. Losses at the gene ends were 2 bases for V and 0 bases for J; bases not matched to a gene: 4. CDR3 length: 16 amino acids. Per the germline V gene, CDR1 is MNHGY and CDR2 is SAAAGT. CDR3: CASSYRGLLAKNIQYF. Here the CDR3 DNA reads TGTGCCAGCAGTTACAGGGGGCTGCTAGCCAAAAACATTCAGTACTTC.

The chain joins TRBV19 to TRBJ2-5, with a weak D call TRBD1 (6 bases). V lost 5 bases, J lost 3 bases, and 10 bases lay in between. Germline V CDR1 and CDR2: LNHDA, SQIVND (reference sequence). This CDR3 comprises 13 residues. The CDR3 loop is CASSGPGEETQYF. The CDR3 nucleotides are TGTGCCAGTAGTGGGCCAGGGGAAGAGACCCAGTACTTC.

The rearrangement links TRBV21-1 to TRBJ1-2. TRBV21-1 is a pseudogene. This CDR3 has 15 residues. The DNA for the CDR3 is TGTGCCAGCAGCAAAGTTCACCGACTACAGTATGGCTACACCTTC. Translation gives CASSKVHRLQYGYTF.

The rearrangement uses TRBV20-1 and TRBJ2-4, with 8 bases that match TRBD2. The CDR3 is 15 residues long. From germline, CDR1 is DFQATT and CDR2 SNEGSKA (reference sequence). Germline trimming cut 6 bases from V and 0 bases from J; bases unmatched to any gene: 7. CDR3 coding DNA: TGCAGTGCCCCTAAGCGGGGGCTAGCCAAAAACATTCAGTACTTC. This translates into CSAPKRGLAKNIQYF.

The V call is TRBV28, the J call TRBJ1-1; D call uncertain. V dropped 10 bases and J dropped 6 bases, with 15 bases sitting between them. The CDR3 length is 12 residues. Germline V lookup: CDR1 MDHEN, CDR2 SYDVKM. CDR3 amino acids: CATWGGGAEAFF. The CDR3 nucleotides are TGTGCCACCTGGGGAGGCGGGGCTGAAGCTTTCTTT. Together with reference TRBV28 and TRBJ1-1, the CDR3 gives the full variable domain: DVKVTQSSRYLVKRTGEKVFLECVQDMDHENMFWYRQDPGLGLRLIYFSYDVKMKEKGDIPEGYSVSREKKERFSLILESASTNQTSMYLCATWGGGAEAFFGQGTRLTVV.

The table lists this clonotype with a few counts. The chain uses TRBV7-9 and TRBJ2-3, with 8 bases fitting TRBD2. This CDR3 has 16 residues. Germline V gene lookup returns CDR1 SEHNR and CDR2 FQNEAQ (reference sequence). Trimming at V came to 3 bases and at J to 2 bases, leaving 7 bases not matched to a gene. In DNA, the CDR3 is TGTGCCAGCAGCTTTTCCAGCGGGGGTTTCACAGATACGCAGTATTTT. Amino acids: CASSFSSGGFTDTQYF.

V usage is TRBV28 and J usage is TRBJ2-7; the D gene is possibly TRBD1 (6 bases). Germline V CDR1 and CDR2: MDHEN, SYDVKM. Trimming took 6 bases from V and 7 from J, leaving 13 bases between them. There are 12 residues in the CDR3. DNA for the CDR3: TGTGCCAGCAGCCGGACAGATTTTGAGCAGTACTTC. Translating it yields CASSRTDFEQYF.

This chain uses TRBV20-1 with TRBJ2-1; 7 bases are shared with TRBD2. CDR1 and CDR2 (germline): DFQATT, SNEGSKA (reference sequence). There are 17 residues in the CDR3. V lost 0 bases, J lost 0 bases, and 8 bases stayed unmatched. The CDR3: CSARDGAGPSSYNEQFF. CDR3 sequence (DNA): TGCAGTGCTAGAGATGGAGCGGGACCGAGCTCCTACAATGAGCAGTTCTTC.

V and J are TRBV24-1 and TRBJ2-2; possibly TRBD1 or TRBD2 for D (5 bases each). Germline-derived CDR1 and CDR2 are KGHDR and SFDVKD. With 4 bases removed from V and 3 bases from J, the gap between germline ends came to 14 bases. This CDR3 is built from 16 residues. CDR3 nucleotides: TGTGCCACCAGTGACATACCGGGACCCTACACCGGGGAGCTGTTTTTT. This codes for CATSDIPGPYTGELFF.

The rearrangement uses TRBV30 and TRBJ2-3; 8 bases agree with TRBD2. This CDR3 has 13 amino acids. Germline V gene lookup returns CDR1 GTSNPN and CDR2 SVGIG (reference sequence). Trimming cost V 7 bases and J 1 base; bases outside gene matches: 4. The CDR3 region has the DNA TGTGCCTACCGTAGCGGGGGCACAGATACGCAGTATTTT. It codes for CAYRSGGTDTQYF.

The rearrangement joins TRBV20-1 to TRBJ2-3; 12 bases map to TRBD2. The junction had 17 bases not matched to a gene; V was cut back by 3 bases and J by 1 base. Germline CDR1 DFQATT, CDR2 SNEGSKA (reference sequence). The CDR3 has 20 residues. This chain's CDR3 is CSASPDRLARLAGGTDTQYF. CDR3 nucleotide sequence: TGCAGTGCTAGCCCGGACAGGCTAGCTAGACTAGCGGGAGGCACAGATACGCAGTATTTT.

The table lists this clonotype with a count of one. The chain is built from TRBV2 and TRBJ1-5; D may be TRBD1 (5 bases). Between the trimmed V and J ends, which lost 4 bases and 4 bases, there was a span of 17 bases. The CDR3 length is 16 residues. Germline loops: CDR1 SNHLY, CDR2 FYNNEI. CDR3: CASSVIRGLRNQPQHF. In DNA form, the CDR3 reads TGTGCCAGCAGTGTTATTAGGGGCCTTCGGAATCAGCCCCAGCATTTT.

There are a few counts of this clonotype. The V and J genes are TRBV14 and TRBJ2-7; no clear D gene. CDR3 size: 14 residues. V lost 0 bases, J lost 3 bases, and 9 bases lay in between. Germline CDR1 and CDR2: SGHDN and FVKESK. This CDR3 is CASSQDWADYEQYF. The CDR3 bases are TGTGCCAGCAGCCAAGATTGGGCGGACTACGAGCAGTACTTC.

A remark on this clonotype: Given a much more abundant clone one base away, this may be a read error. This chain connects TRBV6-2 or TRBV6-3 to TRBJ2-5; possible D gene TRBD1, 6 bases. CDR1 and CDR2 (germline): MNHEY, SVGEGT. The V end lost 7 bases, the J end lost 1 base, and 13 bases lay between the germline ends. This CDR3 region has 14 residues. CDR3 nucleotide sequence: TGTGCCAGCATATCGTGGACAGTCCAAGAGACCCAGTACTTC. Amino acid sequence: CASISWTVQETQYF.

V usage is TRBV6-1 and J usage is TRBJ1-3, with D possibly being TRBD1 (6 bases). The CDR3 totals 13 residues. CDR1 is MNHNS and CDR2 is SASEGT in the germline V gene. Trimming pared 6 bases from V and 1 base from J, leaving 7 bases between. CDR3 DNA sequence: TGTGCCAGCAGAGGGGGTTCTGGAAACACCATATATTTT. It specifies CASRGGSGNTIYF.

The chain uses TRBV27 and TRBJ2-7; D is perhaps TRBD1 (5 bases). Germline V gives CDR1 MNHEY, CDR2 SMNVEV (reference sequence). V lost 3 bases to trimming and J lost 7 bases, with 13 bases between them. The CDR3 contains 13 residues. This chain's CDR3 is CASSFGAYNEQYF. CDR3 bases: TGTGCCAGCAGTTTTGGGGCCTACAATGAGCAGTACTTC.

This clonotype has just a few counts. V is TRBV28 and J is TRBJ1-5, with 8 bases fitting TRBD1. The CDR3 is made up of 14 amino acids. CDR1 and CDR2 from the germline V gene are MDHEN and SYDVKM. J lost 3 bases, V lost 6 bases, and 4 bases had no gene match. CDR3: CASRVTGANQPQHF. Here the CDR3 DNA reads TGTGCCAGCAGAGTGACAGGGGCCAATCAGCCCCAGCATTTT.

This clonotype was recorded a few times. The rearrangement links TRBV6-9 to TRBJ2-3; a possible D gene is TRBD1 (5 bases). Trimming took 3 bases from V and 5 from J, leaving 18 bases between them. CDR3 length: 16 amino acids. Looked up from germline, CDR1 is MNHGY and CDR2 is SVAAGI. The CDR3 coding sequence is TGTGCCAGCAGTTACCCTGTTAGGGGCACACGAGATACGCAGTATTTT. The encoded protein is CASSYPVRGTRDTQYF.

This clonotype showed up just a few times. The chain has TRBV2 and TRBJ1-2, with 8 bases that match TRBD1. CDR1 and CDR2 from the germline V gene are SNHLY and FYNNEI. CDR3 length: 11 amino acids. Unmatched junction bases numbered 5, after V lost 7 bases and J lost 10 bases. CDR3 nucleotides: TGTGCCAGCATAAGGACAGGGTACTACACCTTC. Its protein is CASIRTGYYTF.

This clonotype was detected only a few times. This chain links TRBV6-1 with TRBJ2-7, with TRBD1 matching 9 bases. The V and J ends lost 0 bases and 4 bases, in that order; junction bases with no gene match: 7. This CDR3 has 16 amino acids. From germline, CDR1 is MNHNS and CDR2 SASEGT. The chain's CDR3 is CASSEALPGQGYEQYF. The CDR3 nucleotides are TGTGCCAGCAGTGAAGCGCTACCGGGACAGGGTTACGAGCAGTACTTC.

There are a few counts of this clonotype. This chain joins TRBV12-3 or TRBV12-4 and TRBJ2-3; a weak D match, TRBD2 (5 bases). The CDR3 runs 14 residues. V was trimmed by 7 bases and J by 3 bases, leaving 14 bases between them. Here the CDR3 DNA reads TGTGCCAGCACCCCGTTTACTAGAACAGATACGCAGTATTTT. It codes for CASTPFTRTDTQYF.

The V and J genes are TRBV21-1 and TRBJ2-7; the table's D call, TRBD2, has no DNA check behind it. TRBV21-1 is deemed a pseudogene. The CDR3 has 15 amino acids. CDR3 residues: CASPLPSGGRYEQYF. The CDR3, as DNA: TGTGCCAGCCCATTACCAAGCGGAGGGCGCTACGAGCAGTACTTC.

Notes on this clonotype: One end of the junction does not line up with germline, which may come from a read error. The chain links TRBV5-1 to TRBJ2-5; D not resolved. This CDR3 comprises 13 residues. Germline CDR1 and CDR2: SGHRS and YFSETQ. The CDR3: CDSSLGLQETQYF. The DNA of the CDR3 is TGCGACAGCAGCTTAGGGCTCCAAGAGACCCAGTACTTC.

As DNA, the CDR3 is TGTGCCAGCGGCAGGGTAAGCACCTCCTACGAGCAGTACTTC. Encoded protein: CASGRVSTSYEQYF. J is TRBJ2-7 and V is TRBV13; a possible D gene is TRBD1 (5 bases). The V end was cut by 8 bases, the J end by 0 bases, with 14 bases between. Germline CDR1 reads PRHDT; CDR2 reads FYEKMQ (reference sequence). This CDR3 has 14 residues.

J is TRBJ1-2 and V is TRBV5-8, with D unresolved. The CDR3 runs to 13 residues. Between the trimmed V and J ends, which lost 2 bases and 4 bases, there was a span of 9 bases. Germline CDR1 reads SGHTS; CDR2 reads YDEGEE. The CDR3: CASSLRSFYGYTF. Written as DNA, the CDR3 is TGTGCCAGCAGCTTACGCAGCTTCTATGGCTACACCTTC.

This clonotype has more than one count but fewer than ten. The chain carries TRBV14 and TRBJ2-1; tentative D call: TRBD2 (6 bases). CDR3 length: 13 residues. Per the germline V gene, CDR1 is SGHDN and CDR2 is FVKESK. The V end was cut by 4 bases, the J end by 9 bases, with 13 bases between. The CDR3: CASSPRNGGEQFF. The CDR3 coding sequence is TGTGCCAGCAGCCCCAGGAACGGGGGTGAGCAGTTCTTC. The full variable domain, with the rest looked up from reference TRBV14 and TRBJ2-1, is EAGVTQFPSHSVIEKGQTVTLRCDPISGHDNLYWYRRVMGKEIKFLLHFVKESKQDESGMPNNRFLAERTGGTYSTLKVQPAELEDSGVYFCASSPRNGGEQFFGPGTRLTVL.

As to this clonotype: This may come from a read error, since a much larger clone is one base off. The genes are TRBV11-2 and TRBJ2-7; TRBD1 matches 8 bases. With V trimmed by 5 bases and J by 6 bases, 9 bases remained unmatched. CDR1 and CDR2 (germline): SGHAT, FQNNGV. There are 14 residues in the CDR3. The DNA of the CDR3 is TGTGCCAGCAGCATGACAGGGGCGATCTGCGAGCAGTACTTC. Amino acid sequence: CASSMTGAICEQYF. Filled out from reference TRBV11-2 and TRBJ2-7, the complete variable domain reads EAGVAQSPRYKIIEKRQSVAFWCNPISGHATLYWYQQILGQGPKLLIQFQNNGVVDDSQLPKDRFSAERLKGVDSTLKIQPAKLEDSAVYLCASSMTGAICEQYFGPGTRLTVT.